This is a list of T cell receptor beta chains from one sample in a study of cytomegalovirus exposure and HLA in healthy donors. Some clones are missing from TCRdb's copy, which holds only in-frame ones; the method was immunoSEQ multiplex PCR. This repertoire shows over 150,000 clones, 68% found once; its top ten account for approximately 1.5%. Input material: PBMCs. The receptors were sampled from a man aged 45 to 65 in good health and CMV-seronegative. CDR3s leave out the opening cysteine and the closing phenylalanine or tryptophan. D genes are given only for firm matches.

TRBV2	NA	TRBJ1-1	ASLGLEGSTEAF
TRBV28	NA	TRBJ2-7	ASSGVLAPTYEQY
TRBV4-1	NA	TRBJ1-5	ASSQAPRENQPQH
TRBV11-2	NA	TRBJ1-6	ASSLVRGNNSPLH
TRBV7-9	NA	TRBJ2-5	ASSLASETQY
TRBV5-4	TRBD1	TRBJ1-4	TSFRGDRSFEKLF
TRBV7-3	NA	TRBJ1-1	ASSQGGKVTEAF
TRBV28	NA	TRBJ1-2	ASSLRANGYT
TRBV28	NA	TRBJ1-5	ASSLYSGTDQPQH
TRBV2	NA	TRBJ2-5	ASSSDRAGGETQY
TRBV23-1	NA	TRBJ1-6	ASNLASGDGPYNSPLH
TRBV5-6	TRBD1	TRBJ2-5	ASSNPLRGLREQY
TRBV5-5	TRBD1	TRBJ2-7	ASSLRTGSYEQY
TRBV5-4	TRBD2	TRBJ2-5	ASRGRLAGGQETQY
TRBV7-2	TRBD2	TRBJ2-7	ASRSNSGGARYEQY
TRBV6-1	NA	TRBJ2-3	ASSEGAGVAQY
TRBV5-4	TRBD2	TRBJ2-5	ASSLASGGRTETQY
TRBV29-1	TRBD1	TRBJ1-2	SALRTGGGGGYT
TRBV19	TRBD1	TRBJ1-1	ASSVRGQNTEAF
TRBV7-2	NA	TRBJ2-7	ASSLVLQSHSEQY
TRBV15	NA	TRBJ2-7	ATSRDQGYEQY
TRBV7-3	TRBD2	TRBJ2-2	ASSLTGLAVTGELF
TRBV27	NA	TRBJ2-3	ASSFYIEADTQY
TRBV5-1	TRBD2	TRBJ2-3	ASSLWGSSGGTDTQY
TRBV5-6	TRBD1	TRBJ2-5	ASSTWTGLGETQY
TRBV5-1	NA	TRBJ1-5	ASSLTGLSNQPQH
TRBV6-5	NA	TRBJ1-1	ASSIGLRTEAF
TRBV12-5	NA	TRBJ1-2	ASGFHTGSHGYT
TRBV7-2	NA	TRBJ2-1	ASSLRVTGSYNEQF
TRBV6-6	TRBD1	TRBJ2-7	ASTGTGTSYEQY
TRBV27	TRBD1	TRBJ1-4	ASSSGQGRTNEKLF
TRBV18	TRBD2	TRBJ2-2	ASSLAGAPNTGELF
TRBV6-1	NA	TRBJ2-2	ASSASSGELF
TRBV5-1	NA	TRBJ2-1	ASSRVPGDNEQF
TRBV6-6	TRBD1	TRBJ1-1	ASNRQTGLEAF
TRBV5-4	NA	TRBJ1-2	ASSLDSFYGYT
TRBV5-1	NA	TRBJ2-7	ASSLAPGLYEQY
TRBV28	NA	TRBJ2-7	ASRSGTRVYEQY
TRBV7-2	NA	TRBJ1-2	ASSLGPEGGSGYT
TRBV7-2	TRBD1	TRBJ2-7	ASSLGTGAYEQY
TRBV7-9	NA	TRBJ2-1	ASSLQGAFSYNEQF
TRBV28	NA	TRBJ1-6	ASSSHQGGSPLH
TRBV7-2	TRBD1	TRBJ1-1	ASSLEEGARTEAF
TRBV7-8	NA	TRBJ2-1	ASSLGRGSYNEQF
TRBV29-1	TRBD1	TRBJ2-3	SVTQGSDTQY
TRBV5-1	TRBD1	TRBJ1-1	ASSDHRGPLEAF
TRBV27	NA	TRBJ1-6	ASSPRPGQENSPLH
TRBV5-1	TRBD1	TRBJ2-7	ASSPAGTGGYEQY
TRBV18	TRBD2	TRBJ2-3	ASSPPSGAPSTQY
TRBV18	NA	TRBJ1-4	ASSPTVGEKLF
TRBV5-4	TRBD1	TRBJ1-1	ASSRGQDNTEAF
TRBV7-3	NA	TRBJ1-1	ASSLQGNTEAF
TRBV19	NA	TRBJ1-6	ASSIARTGILYSPLH
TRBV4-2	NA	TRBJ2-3	ASSQRHGGTDTQY